The source of this T cell receptor beta chain is a study of cytomegalovirus exposure and HLA in healthy donors. General study points: Owing to their indistinguishability, certain V segments, notably TRBV6-2 and TRBV6-3, were excluded. Researchers had no immune exposure information except CMV serostatus available. Highest at DRB1 and lowest at HLA-C, TCR association rates differed among HLA loci in a later analysis.

Primers for the PCR totalled 60 Vbeta and 13 Jbeta. The data were produced by immunoSEQ multiplex PCR, yet TCRdb's version contains in-frame clones alone and is incomplete. In the table there are about 96,000 clones, about four fifths of which are singletons. Each donor's status was that of a healthy bone marrow donor. Worth noting for this clone: Antigen: not known.

CDR3 length: 16 amino acids. Trimming at V came to 4 bases and at J to 5 bases, leaving 9 bases not matched to a gene. Per germline, CDR1 MNHNS and CDR2 SASEGT. This receptor was obtained from a female donor in good health and CMV-seropositive. This chain links TRBV6-1 with TRBJ2-3, with 10 bases aligning to TRBD2. Specimen: PBMCs. The CDR3 loop reads CASSVIAGGGGDTQYF. The CDR3 nucleotides are TGTGCCAGCAGTGTAATAGCGGGAGGCGGGGGAGATACGCAGTATTTT.